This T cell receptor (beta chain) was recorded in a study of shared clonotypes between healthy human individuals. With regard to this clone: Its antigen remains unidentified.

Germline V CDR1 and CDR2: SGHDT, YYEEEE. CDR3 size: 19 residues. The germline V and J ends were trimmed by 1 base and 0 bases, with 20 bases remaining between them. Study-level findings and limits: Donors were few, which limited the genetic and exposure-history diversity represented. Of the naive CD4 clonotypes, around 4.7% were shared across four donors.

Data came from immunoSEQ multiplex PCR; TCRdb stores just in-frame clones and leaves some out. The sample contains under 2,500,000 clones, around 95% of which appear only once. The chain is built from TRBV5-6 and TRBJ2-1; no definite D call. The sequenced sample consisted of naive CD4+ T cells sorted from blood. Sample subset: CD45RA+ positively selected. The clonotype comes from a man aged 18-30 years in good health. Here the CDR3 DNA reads TGTGCCAGCAGCTTGAGGGCCAGAAAGCTTTCAAGCTCCTACAATGAGCAGTTCTTC. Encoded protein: CASSLRARKLSSSYNEQFF. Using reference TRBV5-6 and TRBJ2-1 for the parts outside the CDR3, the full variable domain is DAGVTQSPTHLIKTRGQQVTLRCSPKSGHDTVSWYQQALGQGPQFIFQYYEEEERQRGNFPDRFSGHQFPNYSSELNVNALLLGDSALYLCASSLRARKLSSSYNEQFFGPGTRLTVL.